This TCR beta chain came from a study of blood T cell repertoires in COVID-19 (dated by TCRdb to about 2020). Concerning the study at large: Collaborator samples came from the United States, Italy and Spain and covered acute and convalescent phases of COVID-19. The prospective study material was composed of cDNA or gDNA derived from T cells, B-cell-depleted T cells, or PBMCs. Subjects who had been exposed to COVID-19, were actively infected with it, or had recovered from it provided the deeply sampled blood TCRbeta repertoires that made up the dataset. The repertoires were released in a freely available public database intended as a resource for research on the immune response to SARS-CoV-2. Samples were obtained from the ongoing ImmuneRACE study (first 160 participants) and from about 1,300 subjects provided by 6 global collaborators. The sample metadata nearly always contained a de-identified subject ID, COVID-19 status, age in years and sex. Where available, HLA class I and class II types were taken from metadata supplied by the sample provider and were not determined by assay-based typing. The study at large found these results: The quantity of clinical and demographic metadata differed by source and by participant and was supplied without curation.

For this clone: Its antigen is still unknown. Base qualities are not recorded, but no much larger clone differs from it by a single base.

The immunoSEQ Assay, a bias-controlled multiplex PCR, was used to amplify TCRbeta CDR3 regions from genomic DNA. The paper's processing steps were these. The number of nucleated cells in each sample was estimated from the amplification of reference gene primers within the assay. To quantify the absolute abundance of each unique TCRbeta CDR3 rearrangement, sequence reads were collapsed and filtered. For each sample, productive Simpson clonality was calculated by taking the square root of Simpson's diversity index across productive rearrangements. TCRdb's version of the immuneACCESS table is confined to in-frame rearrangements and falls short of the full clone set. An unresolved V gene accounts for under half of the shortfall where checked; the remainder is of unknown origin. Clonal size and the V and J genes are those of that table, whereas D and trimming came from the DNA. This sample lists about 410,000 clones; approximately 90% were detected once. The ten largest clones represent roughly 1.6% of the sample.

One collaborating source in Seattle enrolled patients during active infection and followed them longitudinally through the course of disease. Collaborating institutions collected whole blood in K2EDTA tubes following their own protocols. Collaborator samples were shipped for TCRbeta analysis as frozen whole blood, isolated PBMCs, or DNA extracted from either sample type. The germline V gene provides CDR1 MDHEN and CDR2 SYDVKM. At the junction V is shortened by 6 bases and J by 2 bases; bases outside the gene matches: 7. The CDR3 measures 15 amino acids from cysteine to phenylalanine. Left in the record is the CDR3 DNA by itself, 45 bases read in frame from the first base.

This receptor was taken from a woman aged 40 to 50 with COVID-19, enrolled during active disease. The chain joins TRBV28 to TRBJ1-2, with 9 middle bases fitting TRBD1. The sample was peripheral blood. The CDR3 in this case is CASRLPTGGNYGYTF. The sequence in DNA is TGTGCCAGCAGACTTCCCACAGGGGGCAACTATGGCTACACCTTC.